This TCR beta chain came from a study of regulatory T cells in long-lasting Graves disease. Noted time point: newly diagnosed GD, antithyroid drugs for less than 3 months. Researchers made the TCR library from RNA that was extracted from PBMCs. This clonotype was detected a few times. TCR beta libraries were built with iRepertoire HTBI primers and Arm-PCR of CDR3 regions. TCRdb independently ran MiXCR on the multiplex PCR reads; one entry per CDR3 protein. The sample yields 580,000 or so distinct CDR3 sequences, approximately 16% seen once. These data were likewise used in another study, on T cells in Graves' hyperthyroidism and ophthalmopathy.

The material sequenced was peripheral blood mononuclear cells (PBMCs), taken at new diagnosis, from a patient treated with antithyroid drugs. This sequence was found in a man younger than 35 with Graves disease.

The CDR3 sequence: CSATTPKAGLAGETQYF. CDR3 coding DNA: TGCAGTGCTACTACCCCGAAAGCTGGACTAGCGGGAGAGACCCAGTACTTC. V and J are TRBV20-1 and TRBJ2-3; 11 bases are shared with TRBD2. The end of the DNA is better explained by TRBJ2-5, so the J call may be wrong. Per the germline V gene, CDR1 is DFQATT and CDR2 is SNEGSKA (reference sequence). The CDR3 loop spans 17 amino acids.